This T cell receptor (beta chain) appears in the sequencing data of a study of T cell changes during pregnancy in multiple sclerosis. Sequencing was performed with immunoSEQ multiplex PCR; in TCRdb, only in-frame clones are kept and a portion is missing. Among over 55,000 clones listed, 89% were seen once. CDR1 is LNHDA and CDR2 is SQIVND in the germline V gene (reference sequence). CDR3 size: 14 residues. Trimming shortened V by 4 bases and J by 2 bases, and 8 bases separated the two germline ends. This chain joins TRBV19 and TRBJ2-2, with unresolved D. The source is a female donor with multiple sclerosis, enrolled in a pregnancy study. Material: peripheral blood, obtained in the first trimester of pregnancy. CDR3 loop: CASSNTFNTGELFF. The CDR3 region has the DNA TGTGCCAGTAGTAACACCTTCAACACCGGGGAGCTGTTTTTT.